This entry lists 29 T cell receptor beta chains sequenced from one sample in a study of blood T cell repertoires in COVID-19. TCRdb's table, derived via immunoSEQ multiplex PCR, lists solely in-frame clones and lacks some. Of some 96,000 clones listed, 90% are singletons. Sequencing input: peripheral blood. These receptors were obtained from a man between 60 and 70 years old with acute or convalescent COVID-19.

J is TRBJ1-2 and V is TRBV4-1; TRBD1 is a possible D gene (5 bases). Germline CDR1 reads MGHRA; CDR2 reads YSYEKL. The CDR3 consists of 15 residues. V lost 0 bases to trimming and J lost 1 base, with 9 bases between them. The CDR3 is CASSQETGDNYGYTF. The CDR3 DNA reads TGCGCCAGCAGCCAAGAGACGGGGGATAACTATGGCTACACCTTC.

The V call is TRBV5-6, the J call TRBJ2-7; 11 positions match TRBD2. Germline CDR1 and CDR2: SGHDT and YYEEEE. The CDR3 length is 19 residues. J was trimmed by 6 bases and V by 2 bases; bases with no gene match: 19. CDR3 bases: TGTGCCAGCAGCTTTAAGCGGAGTAGCGGGGGGGCCGGGGCTCCCGAGCAGTACTTC. Translation gives CASSFKRSSGGAGAPEQYF. Drawing the rest from reference TRBV5-6 and TRBJ2-7, the complete variable domain is DAGVTQSPTHLIKTRGQQVTLRCSPKSGHDTVSWYQQALGQGPQFIFQYYEEEERQRGNFPDRFSGHQFPNYSSELNVNALLLGDSALYLCASSFKRSSGGAGAPEQYFGPGTRLTVT.

The rearrangement uses TRBV7-2 and TRBJ1-2; 7 nucleotides agree with TRBD1. The CDR3 covers 13 residues. CDR1 and CDR2 from the germline V gene are SGHTA and FQGNSA. The ends lost 4 bases at V and 3 bases at J; junction bases unmatched: 2. CDR3 protein: CASSYGTDYGYTF. The CDR3 region has the DNA TGTGCCAGCAGCTACGGGACAGACTATGGCTACACCTTC.

The chain has TRBV12-3 or TRBV12-4 and TRBJ2-1, with D maybe TRBD2 (5 bases). Trimming stripped 3 bases from V and 9 bases from J, with 6 bases between. The CDR3 spans 11 residues. The chain's CDR3 is CASSFRGEQFF. In DNA, the CDR3 is TGTGCCAGCAGTTTTCGGGGTGAGCAGTTCTTC.

V usage is TRBV3-1 (or the pseudogene TRBV3-2) and J usage is TRBJ1-2; weak D call: TRBD1 (6 bases). The CDR3 has 15 amino acids. Germline V gives CDR1 LGHDT, CDR2 YNNKEL (reference sequence). With 1 base removed from V and 5 bases from J, the gap between germline ends came to 14 bases. The chain's CDR3 is CASSQGRRGHYGYTF. CDR3 nucleotide sequence: TGTGCCAGCAGCCAAGGGAGACGGGGACATTATGGCTACACCTTC.

The table lists this clone with a count of one. The chain recombines TRBV18 with TRBJ1-1; 9 nucleotides align to TRBD1. The CDR3 covers 14 residues. Germline V gene data show CDR1 as KGHSH and CDR2 as LQKENI. The V gene end was trimmed by 2 bases and the J gene end by 5 bases; junction bases not matched to a gene: 3. The CDR3 DNA reads as TGTGCCAGCTCACCAGCGGGACAGGGAACTGAAGCTTTCTTT. This gives the protein CASSPAGQGTEAFF.

The chain uses TRBV28 and TRBJ2-7, with a possible D match to TRBD2 (6 bases). Trimming pared 5 bases from V and 6 bases from J, leaving 11 bases between. This CDR3 region has 12 residues. Germline CDR1 MDHEN, CDR2 SYDVKM. The CDR3 nucleotides are TGTGCCAGCAGTCCCCCAGCGGGCGAGCAGTACGTC. Its translation is CASSPPAGEQYV.

V gene TRBV5-1 combines with J gene TRBJ2-1; 7 nucleotides align to TRBD2. The CDR3 is 13 amino acids. CDR1 is SGHRS and CDR2 is YFSETQ in the germline V gene. V was clipped by 3 bases and J by 9 bases; unmatched bases: 6. Here the CDR3 reads CASSSGLVGEQFF. The CDR3 DNA is TGCGCCAGCAGCTCCGGACTAGTTGGTGAGCAGTTCTTC.

The chain links TRBV5-4 to TRBJ2-7; TRBD2 agrees at 13 bases. The CDR3 length is 15 residues. V trimming: 3 bases; J trimming: 11 bases; junction bases outside the gene matches: 11. CDR1 is SGHNT, CDR2 YYREEE, per germline (reference sequence). CDR3 sequence reads: CASSYRGLAGSLEYF. The CDR3 DNA is TGTGCCAGCAGCTACCGGGGACTAGCGGGGAGTCTGGAGTACTTC.

The chain is built from TRBV5-5 and TRBJ2-3; 10 positions match TRBD2. Unmatched junction bases numbered 3, after V lost 1 base and J lost 4 bases. The CDR3 extends over 15 amino acids. Germline V gives CDR1 SGHKS, CDR2 YYEKEE (reference sequence). CDR3 bases: TGTGCCAGCAGCTTGTTAGCGGGGGGCCCAGATACGCAGTATTTT. As protein: CASSLLAGGPDTQYF.

The V and J genes are TRBV2 and TRBJ2-3; no definite D call. The germline V gene has CDR1 SNHLY and CDR2 FYNNEI. Between the trimmed V and J ends, which lost 7 bases and 2 bases, there was a span of 7 bases. The CDR3 spans 12 residues. Here the CDR3 reads CASTQFTDTQYF. The CDR3 nucleotides are TGTGCCAGCACCCAATTCACAGATACGCAGTATTTT.

A note on this clone: This same CDR3 is encoded by further DNA sequences in the sample. The CDR3 reads CASSSWTLQETQYF. The CDR3 region has the DNA TGTGCCAGCAGCTCATGGACACTCCAAGAGACCCAGTACTTC. This sequence joins TRBV7-9 and TRBJ2-5, with a possible D match to TRBD1 (5 bases). The length of the CDR3 is 14 residues. The V end was cut by 4 bases, the J end by 1 base, with 10 bases between. Looked up from germline, CDR1 is SEHNR and CDR2 is FQNEAQ (reference sequence).

The rearrangement joins TRBV7-2 to TRBJ1-3; 9 bases align to TRBD1. The ends lost 2 bases at V and 4 bases at J; junction bases unmatched: 9. The CDR3 has 17 residues. The germline V gene encodes CDR1 SGHTA and CDR2 FQGNSA. DNA for the CDR3: TGTGCCAGCAGCTTAACATCCGGGACAGGGTCGGGAAACACCATATATTTT. Protein product: CASSLTSGTGSGNTIYF.

The chain joins TRBV15 to TRBJ2-5; TRBD1 matches at 9 bases. The V gene end was trimmed by 3 bases and the J gene end by 0 bases; junction bases not matched to a gene: 2. Germline CDR1 reads LNHNV; CDR2 reads YYDKDF (reference sequence). The CDR3 sequence is 15 residues long. In DNA form, the CDR3 reads TGTGCCACCAGCAGGGACAGGGGAAACCAAGAGACCCAGTACTTC. Its protein product is CATSRDRGNQETQYF.

The rearrangement links TRBV18 to TRBJ1-1, with 8 nucleotides matching TRBD1. Germline V CDR1 and CDR2: KGHSH, LQKENI. The junction had 8 bases not matched to a gene; V was cut back by 3 bases and J by 5 bases. The CDR3 contains 15 residues. The CDR3 DNA follows: TGTGCCAGCTCACCTACGGAGACAGGGGAAACTGAAGCTTTCTTT. Its protein product is CASSPTETGETEAFF. Based on the CDR3 plus reference TRBV18 and TRBJ1-1, the full variable domain is NAGVMQNPRHLVRRRGQEARLRCSPMKGHSHVYWYRQLPEEGLKFMVYLQKENIIDESGMPKERFSAEFPKEGPSILRIQQVVRGDSAAYFCASSPTETGETEAFFGQGTRLTVV.

This clone was seen just once. V and J are TRBV4-2 and TRBJ1-3; D not certain. V lost 0 bases, J lost 0 bases, and 12 bases lay in between. Germline V gene sequence: CDR1 LGHNA, CDR2 YNFKEQ. This CDR3 spans 17 amino acids. As DNA, the CDR3 is TGTGCCAGCAGCCAAGAGCCCACAGCGGGCTCTGGAAACACCATATATTTT. As protein: CASSQEPTAGSGNTIYF.

This clone has only one observation. The gene calls are TRBV4-1 and TRBJ1-1, with D possibly TRBD1 on 5 matching bases. This CDR3 contains 15 residues. V was trimmed by 3 bases and J by 6 bases, leaving 17 bases between them. Per germline, CDR1 MGHRA and CDR2 YSYEKL. The CDR3 coding sequence is TGCGCCAGCAGCCAGGGGGAGGGCAGGGTCCCTGAAGCTTTCTTT. Its protein product is CASSQGEGRVPEAFF.

The chain recombines TRBV4-2 with TRBJ2-1, with TRBD2 matching 11 bases. Trimming removed 3 bases from V and 2 bases from J; junction bases left unmatched: 6. The CDR3 is 17 amino acids. The germline gives CDR1 LGHNA, CDR2 YNFKEQ. CDR3 in DNA: TGTGCCAGCAGCCAGGAAACTAGCGGGGGACCCTACAATGAGCAGTTCTTC. Encoded protein: CASSQETSGGPYNEQFF.

The chain uses TRBV3-1 (or the pseudogene TRBV3-2) and TRBJ1-3; tentative D call: TRBD1 (5 bases). Germline V gene sequence: CDR1 LGHDT, CDR2 YNNKEL (reference sequence). V was pared by 4 bases and J by 0 bases, with 10 bases between. The CDR3 is made up of 15 amino acids. CDR3 amino acids: CASSPGTLSGNTIYF. The CDR3 coding sequence is TGTGCCAGCAGCCCCGGGACTCTCTCTGGAAACACCATATATTTT.

This CDR3 is CASSLVFGGEETQYF. For the CDR3, the DNA is TGTGCCAGCAGCTTAGTATTCGGCGGAGAAGAGACCCAGTACTTC. The chain is built from TRBV11-2 and TRBJ2-5; D unclear. The CDR3 totals 15 residues. Trimming took off 1 base at V and 3 bases at J, with 12 bases between the two ends. CDR1 and CDR2 (germline): SGHAT, FQNNGV.

The chain employs TRBV18 and TRBJ2-5; 7 bases line up with TRBD1. The CDR3 covers 15 residues. The germline CDR1 and CDR2 sequences are KGHSH and LQKENI. V dropped 10 bases and J dropped 4; count of bases not matched to a gene: 15. In DNA form, the CDR3 reads TGTGCCACCGCGGAGGCCCCAGGGGGACGAGAGACCCAGTACTTC. Translation: CATAEAPGGRETQYF. The full variable domain, its missing parts supplied by reference TRBV18 and TRBJ2-5, is NAGVMQNPRHLVRRRGQEARLRCSPMKGHSHVYWYRQLPEEGLKFMVYLQKENIIDESGMPKERFSAEFPKEGPSILRIQQVVRGDSAAYFCATAEAPGGRETQYFGPGTRLLVL.

The chain is built from TRBV5-6 and TRBJ1-1; weak D call: TRBD1 (6 bases). Between the trimmed V and J ends, which lost 0 bases and 0 bases, there was a span of 12 bases. The CDR3 totals 16 residues. CDR1 is SGHDT and CDR2 is YYEEEE in the germline V gene. The CDR3, as DNA: TGTGCCAGCAGCTTGGCGGGGGGCAGCATGAACACTGAAGCTTTCTTT. It codes for CASSLAGGSMNTEAFF.

The V and J genes are TRBV6-5 and TRBJ1-1; D uncertain. The CDR3 runs to 13 residues. The ends were cut back, 6 bases at V and 1 base at J, with 9 bases in the middle. Germline V CDR1 and CDR2: MNHEY, SVGAGI. Here the CDR3 reads CASRKAGNTEAFF. DNA of the CDR3: TGTGCCAGCAGAAAAGCGGGGAACACTGAAGCTTTCTTT.

A single count supports this clone. The chain recombines TRBV29-1 with TRBJ2-3; the D gene is possibly TRBD1 (5 bases). This CDR3 contains 13 residues. The V end lost 6 bases, the J end lost 4 bases, and 14 bases lay between the germline ends. Germline CDR1 SQVTM, CDR2 ANQGSEA. The CDR3 nucleotides are TGCAGCGTCGCTTTCAGGGCCGCAGATACGCAGTATTTT. Its protein product is CSVAFRAADTQYF.

The chain employs TRBV5-1 and TRBJ1-1, with D tentatively TRBD1 (5 bases). Trimming removed 1 base from V and 4 bases from J, with 14 bases in between. The germline V gene encodes CDR1 SGHRS and CDR2 YFSETQ. The CDR3 length is 15 residues. CDR3 sequence: CASSLRQGGFTEAFF. CDR3 DNA sequence: TGCGCCAGCAGCTTGCGTCAGGGCGGTTTCACTGAAGCTTTCTTT.

V usage is TRBV7-9 and J usage is TRBJ1-1; TRBD1 might be the D (5 bases). V lost 5 bases to trimming and J lost 4 bases, with 11 bases between them. The CDR3 sequence is 13 residues long. Germline V gene lookup returns CDR1 SEHNR and CDR2 FQNEAQ (reference sequence). CDR3 region: CASSPRQPTEAFF. For the CDR3, the DNA is TGTGCCAGCAGCCCCAGACAGCCCACTGAAGCTTTCTTT.

CDR3 nucleotide sequence: TGTGCCAGCAGCGTACCAGGGGAGGGGAGCTATGGCTACACCTTC. Translated, it gives CASSVPGEGSYGYTF. The chain employs TRBV5-4 and TRBJ1-2; possible D gene TRBD1, 6 bases. The CDR3 covers 15 residues. The V gene's germline CDR1 is SGHNT and CDR2 YYREEE (reference sequence). With 4 bases removed from V and 4 bases from J, the gap between germline ends came to 17 bases.

V usage is TRBV7-2 and J usage is TRBJ2-6, with 7 bases lining up with TRBD1. Germline lookup yields CDR1 SGHTA and CDR2 FQGNSA. The CDR3 has 17 amino acids. The ends lost 1 base at V and 2 bases at J; junction bases unmatched: 5. Written as DNA, the CDR3 is TGTGCCAGCAGCTTAGGACAGGGCCTTACTGGGGCCAACGTCCTGACTTTC. Translation gives CASSLGQGLTGANVLTF.

This rearrangement joins TRBV5-4 to TRBJ2-2, with 7 bases identical to TRBD2. This CDR3 spans 14 amino acids. Trimming took 3 bases from V and 6 from J; bases not matched to a gene: 5. The germline V gene encodes CDR1 SGHNT and CDR2 YYREEE (reference sequence). CDR3 bases: TGTGCCAGCAGCTCTGGGGGGGGACCCGGGGAGCTGTTTTTT. It is translated as CASSSGGGPGELFF. The full variable domain, rest sourced from reference TRBV5-4 and TRBJ2-2, is ETGVTQSPTHLIKTRGQQVTLRCSSQSGHNTVSWYQQALGQGPQFIFQYYREEENGRGNFPPRFSGLQFPNYSSELNVNALELDDSALYLCASSSGGGPGELFFGEGSRLTVL.